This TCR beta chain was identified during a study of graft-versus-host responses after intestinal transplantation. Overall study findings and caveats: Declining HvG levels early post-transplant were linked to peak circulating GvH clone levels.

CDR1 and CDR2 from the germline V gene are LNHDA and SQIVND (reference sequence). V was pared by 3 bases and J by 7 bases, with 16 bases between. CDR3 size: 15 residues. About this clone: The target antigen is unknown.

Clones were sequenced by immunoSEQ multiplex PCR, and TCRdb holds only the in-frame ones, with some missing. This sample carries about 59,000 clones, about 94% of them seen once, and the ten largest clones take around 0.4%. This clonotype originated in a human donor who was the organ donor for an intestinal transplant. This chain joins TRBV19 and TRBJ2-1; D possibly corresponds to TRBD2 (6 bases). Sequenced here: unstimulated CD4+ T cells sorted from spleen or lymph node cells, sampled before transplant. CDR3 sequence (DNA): TGTGCCAGTAGTATCGGGACTCCCGGTAGGAATGAGCAGTTCTTC. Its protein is CASSIGTPGRNEQFF. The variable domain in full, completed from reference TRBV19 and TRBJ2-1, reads DGGITQSPKYLFRKEGQNVTLSCEQNLNHDAMYWYRQDPGQGLRLIYYSQIVNDFQKGDIAEGYSVSREKKESFPLTVTSAQKNPTAFYLCASSIGTPGRNEQFFGPGTRLTVL.